The text below deals with one T cell receptor beta chain. Its recognized antigen is unknown. There are no base qualities to consult, and no much larger clone falls within one base. This specimen belongs to a study of tissue T cells after allogeneic stem cell transplantation (dated by TCRdb to the early 2020s). Regarding the research as a whole: When multiple samples of a tissue were available, H&E sections were reviewed by a pathologist, and samples with histologically apparent lymphocytes were prioritized for sequencing. Using research autopsies of patients with and without GVHD, plus mouse models of GVHD, the study profiled TCR beta repertoires across many tissues. The human part of the study was a prospective observational study with no blinding and no randomization. The paper as a whole reports these results and caveats: The study did not determine which tissue TCRs were alloreactive or antigen-specific, and some clones might have been persisting host cells. In both patients and mice, only a limited portion of the TCR repertoire detected in tissues was captured by blood and spleen T cells. Only a few T cell clones appeared in more than one patient, yet motif-based clustering showed tissue-specific repertoire signatures that were shared between patients. A small and clinically heterogeneous patient cohort was studied, and sampling depth was acknowledged as a limitation. Blood samples were not available from the non-GVHD comparator patients. Within patients, how anatomically similar tissues were was a major factor shaping TCR repertoire composition, regardless of disease or transplant status.

The CDR3 has 14 amino acids, counting the end cysteine and phenylalanine. Only the CDR3 DNA stays, 42 bases, in frame from base 1. The germline V gene (reference sequence) sets CDR1 to MNHNY and CDR2 to SVGAGI. Here V drops 6 bases and J drops 11 bases, and the junction holds 14 bases not matched to any gene. The meaning of the sample's time point label: human tissue collected at research (rapid) autopsy. Three non-HCT comparator patients who had other cancers, at least five GI tract samples, and no known GI disease at death were chosen retrospectively. Autopsy tissues included GI sites from esophagus to rectum, liver, skin and lymphoid organs including spleen, after a median post-mortem interval of approximately nine hours. Each autopsy specimen was bisected, with one portion flash-frozen in liquid nitrogen and the remainder formalin-fixed, and the outer muscle layers of GI specimens were removed. To extract genomic DNA from frozen tissues, either the Mag-Bind Blood & Tissue DNA HDQ 96 Kit on a Chemagic 360 or the DNeasy Blood & Tissue Kit was used. Because of concern about red blood cell contamination, the extracted DNA went through further purification with the Genomic DNA Clean & Concentrator-25 kit.

The library was built by means of the immunoSEQ multiplex PCR assay. Adaptive Biotechnologies performed the TCRbeta CDR3 sequencing at survey depth and reported CDR3 sequences, V/J genes, productive frequency and template counts. Amplification of TCR beta CDR3 regions started from genomic DNA instead of RNA. Turning to the authors' computational methods: Jensen-Shannon divergence was used to quantify pairwise repertoire overlap between tissues, with a value of 1 indicating complete divergence and a value of 0 indicating identical repertoires. Tissues were grouped by single-linkage agglomerative hierarchical clustering of pairwise JSD values, and the clustering results were shown as dendrograms. GLIPH2 was applied to all patient samples using simulation_depth 1000, kmer_min_depth 3, and cdr3_length_cutoff 8, and only groups with more than two unique CDR3s were retained. A standardized tissue-overlap score was generated by extrapolating Jaccard GLIPH-group overlap across patients to a standard repertoire size of 1000 clones. Linear mixed-effect models, with tissue included as a fixed effect and individual included as a random effect, were used to assess associations of diversity with clinical or experimental variables. In its TCRdb copy, this immuneACCESS table keeps in-frame sequences only and misses some clones. Where compared with another copy, unresolved V genes explain less than half of these, and the others have no known cause. Clonal size and the V and J genes are those of that table, whereas D and trimming came from the DNA. The sample yields some 24,000 clones; 70% to 75% were counted once. About 8.3% of the sample goes to the ten largest clones.

Sample: tissue from the ileum, taken at autopsy. In this chain, TRBV6-6 is recombined with TRBJ1-1; TRBD1 aligns with 8 central bases. The TCR was taken from a female donor at least 60 years old with lung cancer. The DNA sequence is as follows: TGTGCCAGCAGCTACAGGGGGTCTGGGAGCAGCGCTTTCTTT. It translates to CASSYRGSGSSAFF.